The 18 T cell receptor beta chains reported below all come from one sample, sequenced in a study of OX40 agonist ivuxolimab in advanced cancers. Repertoires were generated with immunoSEQ multiplex PCR, while TCRdb's copy carries only in-frame clones and drops some. This sample has 75,000 to 100,000 clones, with more than 80% found just once. This material consisted of CD4+ or CD8+ T cells sorted from blood, taken in a trial of the OX40 agonist ivuxolimab. Every receptor here comes from an adult with an advanced solid tumor such as melanoma, head and neck, liver or kidney cancer.

CDR3 nucleotide sequence: TGTGCCAGCAGTTCGGGACGGCCCGGGGACACTGAAGCTTTCTTT. This encodes CASSSGRPGDTEAFF. This chain links TRBV6-6 with TRBJ1-1; weak D call: TRBD1 (5 bases). Germline V gene lookup returns CDR1 MNHNY and CDR2 SVGAGI (reference sequence). CDR3 length equals 15 residues. The V end was cut by 4 bases, the J end by 3 bases, with 15 bases between.

The chain combines TRBV29-1 with TRBJ1-1; D is undetermined. Trimming pared 3 bases from V and 0 bases from J, leaving 5 bases between. The CDR3 runs 12 residues. Germline V gene sequence: CDR1 SQVTM, CDR2 ANQGSEA. As DNA, the CDR3 is TGCAGCGTTGAGGGGATGAACACTGAAGCTTTCTTT. Translated, it gives CSVEGMNTEAFF.

The chain is built from TRBV2 and TRBJ2-5, with D maybe TRBD2 (7 bases). This CDR3 is 14 amino acids long. Deletions cut 8 bases from V and 2 bases from J, with 15 bases between. The germline V gene encodes CDR1 SNHLY and CDR2 FYNNEI. CDR3 DNA: TGTGCCAGCGGGGAGGGGGGTGGTCAAGAGACCCAGTACTTC. This encodes CASGEGGGQETQYF. Filled out from reference TRBV2 and TRBJ2-5, the complete variable domain reads EPEVTQTPSHQVTQMGQEVILRCVPISNHLYFYWYRQILGQKVEFLVSFYNNEISEKSEIFDDQFSVERPDGSNFTLKIRSTKLEDSAMYFCASGEGGGQETQYFGPGTRLLVL.

The chain combines TRBV4-2 with TRBJ2-1; possibly TRBD1 for D (5 bases). The CDR3 is 15 amino acids. Trimming pared 2 bases from V and 2 bases from J, leaving 10 bases between. Germline CDR1 and CDR2: LGHNA and YNFKEQ. CDR3 region: CASSQQRTTYNEQFF. The CDR3 coding sequence is TGTGCCAGCAGCCAACAAAGGACAACCTACAATGAGCAGTTCTTC.

This chain links TRBV9 with TRBJ1-2; the D gene is possibly TRBD1 (5 bases). In germline, CDR1 is SGDLS, CDR2 YYNGEE. This CDR3 contains 13 residues. V shed 4 bases and J shed 6 bases, with 13 bases lying between them. Written as DNA, the CDR3 is TGTGCCAGCAGCCCCCGGGGCCGCCATGGCTACACCTTC. It specifies CASSPRGRHGYTF.

This chain joins TRBV14 and TRBJ1-2; D unclear. There are 13 residues in the CDR3. From germline, CDR1 is SGHDN and CDR2 FVKESK. V was pared by 3 bases and J by 4 bases, with 9 bases between. The CDR3 reads CASSQVDTYGYTF. Written as DNA, the CDR3 is TGTGCCAGCAGCCAGGTGGATACCTATGGCTACACCTTC.

The rearrangement joins TRBV29-1 to TRBJ2-5, with D maybe TRBD1 (6 bases). Germline V gives CDR1 SQVTM, CDR2 ANQGSEA. V lost 7 bases, J lost 5 bases, and 14 bases lay in between. CDR3 length equals 12 residues. CDR3 sequence: CSGTQGMETQYF. In DNA form, the CDR3 reads TGCAGCGGGACACAGGGAATGGAGACCCAGTACTTC.

CDR3 sequence reads: CASSLVWGPYGYTF. For the CDR3, the DNA is TGTGCCAGCAGCTTAGTCTGGGGCCCTTATGGCTACACCTTC. The rearrangement joins TRBV7-2 to TRBJ1-2; D is perhaps TRBD1 (5 bases). The CDR3 runs 14 residues. CDR1 SGHTA and CDR2 FQGNSA come from the germline V gene. V lost 1 base, J lost 5 bases, and 11 bases lay in between.

CDR3 amino acids: CASSILTGVREKLFF. The CDR3 DNA sequence: TGTGCCAGTAGTATACTAACAGGCGTCCGTGAAAAACTGTTTTTT. This chain links TRBV19 with TRBJ1-4; a possible D gene is TRBD1 (5 bases). There are 15 residues in the CDR3. In germline, CDR1 is LNHDA, CDR2 SQIVND (reference sequence). V was shortened by 2 bases and J by 7 bases, with 14 bases between the two germline ends.

The V and J genes are TRBV21-1 and TRBJ1-4; the table calls TRBD1, which could not be checked here. TRBV21-1 is marked as a pseudogene. The CDR3 has 20 residues. For the CDR3, the DNA is TGTGCCAGCAGCAAAGGGCCTGCCGACAGCCCCGTTGCAACTAATGAAAAACTGTTTTTT. Residues: CASSKGPADSPVATNEKLFF.

The chain combines TRBV6-1 with TRBJ1-1, with 8 bases lining up with TRBD1. The CDR3 length is 11 residues. The J segment lost 7 bases and the V segment lost 10 bases, leaving 5 bases of the junction unmatched. Germline CDR1 reads MNHNS; CDR2 reads SASEGT. CDR3 bases: TGTGCCACCGGGACAGGCTTTGAAGCTTTCTTT. Translated: CATGTGFEAFF.

This rearrangement joins TRBV14 to TRBJ1-2; D might be TRBD1 (6 bases). This CDR3 contains 14 residues. CDR1 is SGHDN, CDR2 FVKESK, per germline. V was pared by 2 bases and J by 8 bases, with 15 bases between. CDR3 amino acids: CASSQRHTGQGYTF. In nucleotides, the CDR3 is TGTGCCAGCAGCCAAAGGCACACAGGGCAGGGCTACACCTTC.

The rearrangement uses TRBV15 and TRBJ2-5, with 9 bases fitting TRBD2. The assigned J gene may be wrong: the sequence end matches TRBJ2-7 better. This CDR3 region has 15 residues. The germline V gene encodes CDR1 LNHNV and CDR2 YYDKDF (reference sequence). CDR3 bases: TGTGCCACCAGCGGTTCGGCGGGAGGGTCCTACGAGCAGTACTTC. Its translation is CATSGSAGGSYEQYF.

Written as DNA, the CDR3 is TGCGCCAGCAGCCCAGGTCCGGGTCTAAACTATGGCTACACCTTC. Translated: CASSPGPGLNYGYTF. The gene calls are TRBV4-3 and TRBJ1-2, with D hard to call. V lost 4 bases, J lost 2 bases, and 14 bases lay in between. CDR1 is LGHNA, CDR2 YSLEER, per germline. This CDR3 spans 15 amino acids.

The chain couples TRBV25-1 to TRBJ1-4; D might be TRBD1 (5 bases). The CDR3 contains 17 residues. Germline CDR1 and CDR2: MGHDK and SYGVNS. Trimming left V 3 bases short and J 0 bases short, with 14 bases between. This CDR3 is CASSEGGLGATNEKLFF. CDR3 coding DNA: TGTGCCAGCAGTGAGGGGGGACTCGGTGCAACTAATGAAAAACTGTTTTTT.

The gene calls are TRBV19 and TRBJ1-3; D possibly corresponds to TRBD1 (5 bases). The CDR3 sequence is 16 residues long. The germline CDR1 and CDR2 sequences are LNHDA and SQIVND (reference sequence). V lost 7 bases to trimming and J lost 0 bases, with 16 bases between them. Here the CDR3 reads CASMRGDLFSGNTIYF. Written as DNA, the CDR3 is TGTGCCAGTATGCGGGGGGACCTTTTCTCTGGAAACACCATATATTTT.

This sequence joins TRBV29-1 and TRBJ1-4; D possibly corresponds to TRBD1 (6 bases). The CDR3 covers 16 residues. Germline V lookup: CDR1 SQVTM, CDR2 ANQGSEA. V was pared by 2 bases and J by 2 bases, with 15 bases between. The CDR3 loop reads CSVESGGADTNEKLFF. The CDR3 bases are TGCAGCGTTGAATCGGGGGGCGCGGATACTAATGAAAAACTGTTTTTT.

The CDR3 protein is CASSLEDPGVDTQYF. In DNA, the CDR3 is TGCGCCAGCAGCTTAGAGGACCCCGGCGTGGACACGCAGTATTTT. The chain recombines TRBV5-1 with TRBJ2-3; D unclear. The germline CDR1 and CDR2 sequences are SGHRS and YFSETQ. V lost 2 bases and J 9 bases, leaving 19 bases between the germline ends. The CDR3 extends over 15 amino acids. Filled out from reference TRBV5-1 and TRBJ2-3, the complete variable domain reads KAGVTQTPRYLIKTRGQQVTLSCSPISGHRSVSWYQQTPGQGLQFLFEYFSETQRNKGNFPGRFSGRQFSNSRSEMNVSTLELGDSALYLCASSLEDPGVDTQYFGPGTRLTVL.